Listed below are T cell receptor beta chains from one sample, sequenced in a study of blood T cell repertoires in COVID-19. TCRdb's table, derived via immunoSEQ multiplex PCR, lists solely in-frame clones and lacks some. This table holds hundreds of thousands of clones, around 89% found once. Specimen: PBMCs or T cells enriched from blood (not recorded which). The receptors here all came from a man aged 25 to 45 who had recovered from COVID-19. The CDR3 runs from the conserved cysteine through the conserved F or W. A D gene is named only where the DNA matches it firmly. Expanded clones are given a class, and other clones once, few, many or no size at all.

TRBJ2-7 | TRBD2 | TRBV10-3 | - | TGTGCCATCTGTCCGGGACTAGCGACCGAGCAGTACTTC | CAICPGLATEQYF
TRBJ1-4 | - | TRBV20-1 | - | TGCAGTGCACACAGGGAGGAAAAACTGTTTTTT | CSAHREEKLFF
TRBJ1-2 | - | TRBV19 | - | TGTGCCAGTAGACAGGACACGACTAACTATGGCTACACCTTC | CASRQDTTNYGYTF
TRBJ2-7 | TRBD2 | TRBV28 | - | TGTGCCAGTGTACGGGGACTAGTCGGATACGAGCAGTACTTC | CASVRGLVGYEQYF
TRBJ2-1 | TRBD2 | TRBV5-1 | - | TGCGCCAGCAGCTTGGCGTCGGCTAGCGGGAGGAGTGAGCAGTTCTTC | CASSLASASGRSEQFF
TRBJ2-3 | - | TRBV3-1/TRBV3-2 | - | TGTGCCAGCAGCGTCCTAGGGGCAGATACGCAGTATTTT | CASSVLGADTQYF
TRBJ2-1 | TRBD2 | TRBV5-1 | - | TGCGCCAGCAGCAAAACTAGCGGGGGCTCCTACAATGAGCAGTTCTTC | CASSKTSGGSYNEQFF
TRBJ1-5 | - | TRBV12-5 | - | TGTGCTAGTGGTTTGAGACTCGGTCAGCCCCAGCATTTT | CASGLRLGQPQHF
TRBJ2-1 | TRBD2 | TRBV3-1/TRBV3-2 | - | TGTGCCAGCAGCAGTCAAGCGGGAGGTCAGAGTCTGTTCTTC | CASSSQAGGQSLFF
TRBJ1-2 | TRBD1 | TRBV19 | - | TGTGCCAGTAGTACAAGGACAGGGGTTGGCTATGGCTACACCTTC | CASSTRTGVGYGYTF
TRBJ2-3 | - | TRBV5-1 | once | TGCGCCAGCAGCCCGCCCCTGCCCACTGGCACAGATACGCAGTATTTT | CASSPPLPTGTDTQYF
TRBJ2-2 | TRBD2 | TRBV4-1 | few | TGCGCCAGCAGCCACCCCTCCGGACTAGCGGGAGGGTCCGGGGAGCTGTTTTTT | CASSHPSGLAGGSGELFF
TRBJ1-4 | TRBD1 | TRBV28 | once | TGTGCCAGCAGTTCAGACGGACAGGGATGGAACGAAAAACTGTTTTTT | CASSSDGQGWNEKLFF
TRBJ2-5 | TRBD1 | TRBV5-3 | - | TGTGTCAGAAGCTTGGTCGGGGACAGTCAAGAGACCCAGTACTTC | CVRSLVGDSQETQYF